These 20 T cell receptor beta chains originate from one sample sequenced in a study of T cell responses to AZD1222 COVID-19 vaccine. The protocol was immunoSEQ multiplex PCR, while the TCRdb copy is restricted to in-frame clones and leaves out a portion. The sample consists of 100,000 to 150,000 clones, over 75% of them appearing once. This material consisted of peripheral blood, taken on day 0 of AZD1222 vaccination. Receptors were obtained from an adult in good health.

The chain joins TRBV4-1 to TRBJ1-5, with D maybe TRBD1 (6 bases). The CDR3 contains 17 residues. Trimming pared 1 base from V and 1 base from J, leaving 14 bases between. Germline lookup yields CDR1 MGHRA and CDR2 YSYEKL. CDR3: CASSQGGRGPSNQPQHF. CDR3 sequence (DNA): TGCGCCAGCAGCCAAGGGGGGCGGGGGCCGAGCAATCAGCCCCAGCATTTT.

V usage is TRBV4-3 and J usage is TRBJ2-3; no clear D. Germline CDR1 is LGHNA and CDR2 is YSLEER. The V gene lost 4 bases and the J gene lost 4 bases, with 18 bases spanning the gap. The CDR3 has 16 amino acids. The CDR3 region has the DNA TGCGCCAGCAGCCCCGAAGCCGGGTCCTTGGCAGATACGCAGTATTTT. It yields the protein CASSPEAGSLADTQYF.

The V call is TRBV5-5, the J call TRBJ2-5; the D is unclear. The CDR3 spans 14 residues. Germline assignment: CDR1 SGHKS and CDR2 YYEKEE (reference sequence). V lost 1 base and J lost 2, with 9 bases in between. For the CDR3, the DNA is TGTGCCAGCAGCTTGTTTAGTGAGCAAGAGACCCAGTACTTC. This gives the protein CASSLFSEQETQYF.

This clone was counted a single time. The chain links TRBV15 to TRBJ1-2, with D maybe TRBD1 (6 bases). V lost 1 base and J 1 base, leaving 10 bases between the germline ends. This CDR3 is built from 15 residues. Germline CDR1 and CDR2: LNHNV and YYDKDF (reference sequence). The CDR3 region is CATSRGTAVNYGYTF. DNA for the CDR3: TGTGCCACCAGCAGAGGGACAGCCGTTAACTATGGCTACACCTTC.

This chain joins TRBV7-3 and TRBJ1-1; D is possibly TRBD1 (6 bases). This CDR3 contains 14 residues. Germline V CDR1 and CDR2: SGHTA, FQGTGA. With 2 bases removed from V and 4 bases from J, the gap between germline ends came to 11 bases. In nucleotides, the CDR3 is TGTGCCAGCAGCTTAGGCGGGGGCGGCACTGAAGCTTTCTTT. Residues: CASSLGGGGTEAFF. Combining the CDR3 with reference TRBV7-3 and TRBJ1-1 gives the whole variable domain GAGVSQTPSNKVTEKGKYVELRCDPISGHTALYWYRQSLGQGPEFLIYFQGTGAADDSGLPNDRFFAVRPEGSVSTLKIQRTERGDSAVYLCASSLGGGGTEAFFGQGTRLTVV.

The chain employs TRBV15 and TRBJ1-3; D gene ambiguous. The CDR3 is made up of 14 amino acids. Germline loops: CDR1 LNHNV, CDR2 YYDKDF (reference sequence). With 0 bases removed from V and 0 bases from J, the gap between germline ends came to 3 bases. The CDR3 bases are TGTGCCACCAGCAGAGAGGGCTCTGGAAACACCATATATTTT. Its protein product is CATSREGSGNTIYF.

This chain links TRBV5-5 with TRBJ2-7; D tentatively fits TRBD1 or TRBD2 (5 bases each). V dropped 0 bases and J dropped 3 bases, with 13 bases sitting between them. This CDR3 has 15 residues. Germline loops: CDR1 SGHKS, CDR2 YYEKEE (reference sequence). The CDR3 region is CASSLDAGTFYEQYF. The CDR3 region has the DNA TGTGCCAGCAGCTTGGATGCCGGGACGTTCTACGAGCAGTACTTC.

The rearrangement links TRBV11-2 to TRBJ2-5; D call uncertain. Trimming took off 5 bases at V and 5 bases at J, with 9 bases between the two ends. Germline V CDR1 and CDR2: SGHAT, FQNNGV. The CDR3 runs 12 residues. CDR3 sequence reads: CASSRLDETQYF. The CDR3, as DNA: TGTGCCAGCAGCCGTCTTGATGAGACCCAGTACTTC.

J is TRBJ2-5 and V is TRBV7-2; D not certain. V gave up 2 bases and J gave up 5 bases, with 6 bases separating them. From germline, CDR1 is SGHTA and CDR2 FQGNSA. The CDR3 has 12 amino acids. DNA for the CDR3: TGTGCCAGCAGCTTAATCGGTGAGACCCAGTACTTC. It is translated as CASSLIGETQYF.

CDR3 sequence: CASSEQGDTIYF. CDR3 nucleotides: TGTGCCAGCAGTGAACAGGGGGACACCATATATTTT. V usage is TRBV6-1 and J usage is TRBJ1-3, with TRBD1 matching over 7 bases. Germline trimming cut 2 bases from V and 8 bases from J; bases unmatched to any gene: 0. There are 12 residues in the CDR3. Germline values: CDR1 MNHNS, CDR2 SASEGT.

This chain connects TRBV4-1 to TRBJ1-1; tentatively, D is TRBD1 (6 bases). The CDR3 contains 15 residues. Germline loops: CDR1 MGHRA, CDR2 YSYEKL. Trimming stripped 4 bases from V and 1 base from J, with 13 bases between. CDR3 nucleotides: TGCGCCAGCAGCCGAGACAGGACGCAGAACACTGAAGCTTTCTTT. Encoded protein: CASSRDRTQNTEAFF.

The CDR3 nucleotides read TGTGCCAGTAGTATGTCCAGCACCTCCTACGAGCAGTACTTC. It encodes CASSMSSTSYEQYF. V usage is TRBV19 and J usage is TRBJ2-7; D ambiguous. The CDR3 length is 14 residues. Germline V gene data show CDR1 as LNHDA and CDR2 as SQIVND (reference sequence). Trimming removed 3 bases from V and 0 bases from J, with 9 bases in between.

This chain links TRBV28 with TRBJ2-7, with D perhaps matching TRBD1 or TRBD2 (5 bases each). Between the trimmed V and J ends, which lost 5 bases and 4 bases, there was a span of 27 bases. The CDR3 consists of 18 residues. CDR1 is MDHEN and CDR2 is SYDVKM in the germline V gene. CDR3 region: CASSPPGRRTSGSYEQYF. In DNA form, the CDR3 reads TGTGCCAGCAGTCCTCCGGGACGGAGGACCTCTGGGAGTTACGAGCAGTACTTC.

V usage is TRBV6-2 or TRBV6-3 and J usage is TRBJ1-6; possible D gene TRBD1, 5 bases. CDR1 is MNHEY, CDR2 SVGEGT, per germline. The CDR3 has 16 amino acids. Trimming left V 3 bases short and J 0 bases short, with 9 bases between. The CDR3: CASSYGASSYNSPLHF. The DNA for the CDR3 is TGTGCCAGCAGTTATGGGGCGAGCTCCTATAATTCACCCCTCCACTTT.

V and J are TRBV29-1 and TRBJ2-1; D ambiguous. This CDR3 is 12 amino acids long. The germline CDR1 and CDR2 sequences are SQVTM and ANQGSEA. Deletions cut 4 bases from V and 1 base from J, with 5 bases between. CDR3 protein: CSVGSSYNEQFF. The CDR3 DNA follows: TGCAGCGTTGGCAGTTCCTACAATGAGCAGTTCTTC.

The chain is built from TRBV5-1 and TRBJ2-7; D is possibly TRBD1 (5 bases). Trimming took 5 bases from V and 0 from J, leaving 12 bases between them. The CDR3 spans 14 residues. The germline V gene has CDR1 SGHRS and CDR2 YFSETQ. CDR3 loop: CASSITGSSYEQYF. CDR3 nucleotide sequence: TGCGCCAGCAGTATAACAGGTAGCTCCTACGAGCAGTACTTC.

This chain connects TRBV27 to TRBJ2-7; 9 bases align to TRBD1. The CDR3 totals 14 residues. From germline, CDR1 is MNHEY and CDR2 SMNVEV (reference sequence). J was trimmed by 5 bases and V by 4 bases; bases with no gene match: 6. The CDR3 DNA reads TGTGCCAGCAGTTATAACAGGGGGCGCGACGAGCAGTACTTC. It codes for CASSYNRGRDEQYF.

This clone came up once. V is TRBV19 and J is TRBJ2-3; 14 nucleotides line up with TRBD2. This CDR3 is built from 15 residues. V lost 4 bases and J lost 5; bases outside the gene matches: 2. Germline lookup yields CDR1 LNHDA and CDR2 SQIVND (reference sequence). CDR3 region: CASSRLAGGQDTQYF. For the CDR3, the DNA is TGTGCCAGTAGTAGACTAGCGGGGGGGCAAGATACGCAGTATTTT.

This chain uses TRBV6-5 with TRBJ1-1; D unclear. The CDR3 spans 11 residues. V lost 5 bases, J lost 2 bases, and 3 bases lay in between. From germline, CDR1 is MNHEY and CDR2 SVGAGI. This CDR3 is CASSKNTEAFF. The CDR3 coding sequence is TGTGCCAGCAGTAAAAACACTGAAGCTTTCTTT.

In its sample, this clone was seen a few times. V gene TRBV4-1 combines with J gene TRBJ2-3; the D is unclear. This CDR3 spans 17 amino acids. The ends were cut back, 3 bases at V and 6 bases at J, with 22 bases in the middle. Looked up from germline, CDR1 is MGHRA and CDR2 is YSYEKL. CDR3: CASSQLLSLLVGDTQYF. The CDR3 region has the DNA TGCGCCAGCAGCCAGCTACTCTCCCTTCTTGTCGGGGATACGCAGTATTTT.